This is a list of T cell receptor beta chains from one sample in a study of OX40 agonist ivuxolimab in advanced cancers. Data came from immunoSEQ multiplex PCR; TCRdb stores just in-frame clones and leaves some out. Among 65,000 to 80,000 clones, almost 85% were seen once, and the ten largest hold around 2.1%. Sequencing used CD4+ or CD8+ T cells sorted from blood, obtained in a trial of the OX40 agonist ivuxolimab. These receptors were obtained from an adult with an advanced solid tumor such as melanoma, head and neck, liver or kidney cancer. The CDR3 runs from the conserved cysteine through the conserved F or W. Each record gives: CDR3 DNA, CDR3 protein, V gene, D gene, clone size, J gene. The D gene is left open where the match is weak. The listing skips clone size in some rows; elsewhere it reads once, few, many or a size class.

cdr3_nt: TGTGCCAGCAGAAGGGACAGGGGAACTGAAGCTTTCTTT
cdr3_aa: CASRRDRGTEAFF
v_call: TRBV7-2
d_call: TRBD1
clone_size: few
j_call: TRBJ1-1

cdr3_nt: TGCGCCAGCAGTGGGCAGAGATTCACCGGGGAGCTGTTTTTT
cdr3_aa: CASSGQRFTGELFF
v_call: TRBV10-1
d_call: NA
clone_size: once
j_call: TRBJ2-2

cdr3_nt: TGCGCCAGCAGCCAGCTTACCGGGGGGTATACTGAAGCTTTCTTT
cdr3_aa: CASSQLTGGYTEAFF
v_call: TRBV4-1
d_call: NA
clone_size: NA
j_call: TRBJ1-1

cdr3_nt: TGTGCCAGCAGCTTTCCGGATCTAGCCAAAAACATTCAGTACTTC
cdr3_aa: CASSFPDLAKNIQYF
v_call: TRBV7-9
d_call: NA
clone_size: NA
j_call: TRBJ2-4

cdr3_nt: TGTGCCTGGAGTAGGCTAGCGGGAGCTTCCTACAATGAGCAGTTCTTC
cdr3_aa: CAWSRLAGASYNEQFF
v_call: TRBV30
d_call: TRBD2
clone_size: NA
j_call: TRBJ2-1

cdr3_nt: TGTGCCAGCAGCCCCATACCAAATCAGCCCCAGCATTTT
cdr3_aa: CASSPIPNQPQHF
v_call: TRBV7-2
d_call: NA
clone_size: once
j_call: TRBJ1-5

cdr3_nt: TGTGCCAGCAGCCACGGACCTTACAATGAGCAGTTCTTC
cdr3_aa: CASSHGPYNEQFF
v_call: TRBV7-9
d_call: NA
clone_size: NA
j_call: TRBJ2-1

cdr3_nt: TGTGCCAGCAGTGGGACTAGCGGGGAAGAGACCCAGTACTTC
cdr3_aa: CASSGTSGEETQYF
v_call: TRBV2
d_call: TRBD2
clone_size: NA
j_call: TRBJ2-5

cdr3_nt: TGTGCCAGCAGCTTGGGAATCTACGAGCAGTACTTC
cdr3_aa: CASSLGIYEQYF
v_call: TRBV5-6
d_call: NA
clone_size: NA
j_call: TRBJ2-7

cdr3_nt: TGCAGCGTTTTAGCGGGGGGCGGGGAGCTGTTTTTT
cdr3_aa: CSVLAGGGELFF
v_call: TRBV29-1
d_call: TRBD2
clone_size: NA
j_call: TRBJ2-2

cdr3_nt: TGCGCCAGCTCTGCCAGCAGCCCCCAGGGAGGAGAGACCCAGTACTTC
cdr3_aa: CASSASSPQGGETQYF
v_call: TRBV4-3
d_call: NA
clone_size: NA
j_call: TRBJ2-5

cdr3_nt: TGCGCCAGCAGCCAAGAAATCGGCCCGGGTGGCTACACCTTC
cdr3_aa: CASSQEIGPGGYTF
v_call: TRBV4-3
d_call: NA
clone_size: NA
j_call: TRBJ1-2